This T cell receptor beta chain was recorded in a study of regulatory T cells in long-lasting Graves disease. Time point denoted: newly diagnosed GD, antithyroid drugs for less than 3 months. Following extraction of RNA from PBMCs, that RNA was used to make the TCR library. Investigators prepared the TCR beta libraries by applying iRepertoire HTBI primers and Arm-PCR of CDR3 regions. TCRdb reanalysed the multiplex PCR reads using MiXCR and keeps one entry per CDR3 protein. The sample records 450,000 to 650,000 distinct CDR3 sequences, around 16% being singletons. The CDR3 is 13 residues long. Germline V gene lookup returns CDR1 SGDLS and CDR2 YYNGEE. With 3 bases clipped from V and 8 bases from J, the junction kept 6 bases outside the gene matches. This sample was also put to use in a study of T cells in Graves' hyperthyroidism and ophthalmopathy.

V usage is TRBV9 and J usage is TRBJ1-2, with 8 positions matching TRBD1. This receptor was identified in a woman aged 40 to 65 with Graves disease. Sequencing used peripheral blood mononuclear cells (PBMCs), obtained at new diagnosis, from a patient treated with antithyroid drugs. The CDR3 sequence: CASSAGQGEGYTF. CDR3 coding DNA: TGTGCCAGCAGCGCTGGACAGGGAGAAGGCTACACCTTC.